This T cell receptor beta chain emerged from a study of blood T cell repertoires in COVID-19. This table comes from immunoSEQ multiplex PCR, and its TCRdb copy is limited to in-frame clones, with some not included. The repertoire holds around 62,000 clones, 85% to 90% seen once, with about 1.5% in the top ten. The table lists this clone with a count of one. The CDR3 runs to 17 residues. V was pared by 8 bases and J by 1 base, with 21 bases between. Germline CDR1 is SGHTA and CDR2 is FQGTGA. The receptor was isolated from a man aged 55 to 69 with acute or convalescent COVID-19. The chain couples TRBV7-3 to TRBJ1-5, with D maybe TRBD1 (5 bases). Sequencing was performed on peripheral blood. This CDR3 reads CASRLAGDGMSNQPQHF. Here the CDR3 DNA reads TGTGCCAGCCGCCTCGCGGGGGATGGGATGAGCAATCAGCCCCAGCATTTT.